Listed below are T cell receptor beta chains from one sample, sequenced in a study of immune cell composition in non-small cell lung cancer. Clones were read by immunoSEQ multiplex PCR, and TCRdb kept only the in-frame ones, dropping some. The sample includes about 14,000 clones, roughly 80% seen only once; the top ten take roughly 10%. The sequenced material came from lung tumor tissue. These receptors all stem from a human donor with non-small cell lung cancer. Both conserved end residues are part of each CDR3. A D gene is named only where the DNA matches it firmly. Where a row states a size, it is once, few, many or the class of an expanded clone; other rows omit it.

clone_size,j_call,d_call,v_call,cdr3_aa,cdr3_nt
NA,TRBJ2-1,TRBD1,TRBV18,CASSPSGGNEQFF,TGTGCCAGCTCCCCCTCAGGGGGCAATGAGCAGTTCTTC
few,TRBJ2-7,TRBD1,TRBV2,CASMGTGTYEQYF,TGTGCCAGCATGGGGACAGGTACCTACGAGCAGTACTTC
NA,TRBJ2-3,NA,TRBV6-5,CASSGPGTDTQYF,TGTGCCAGCTCCGGACCCGGCACAGATACGCAGTATTTT
NA,TRBJ2-1,NA,TRBV28,CASSLSGTAYNEQFF,TGTGCCAGCAGTTTAAGCGGGACAGCTTACAATGAGCAGTTCTTC
NA,TRBJ2-6,NA,TRBV18,CASSPSQVSGANVLTF,TGTGCCAGCTCACCCAGCCAGGTCTCTGGGGCCAACGTCCTGACTTTC
NA,TRBJ2-3,NA,TRBV5-4,CASRGRGASGYSTDTQYF,TGTGCCAGCAGGGGTCGGGGGGCTAGCGGATACTCCACAGATACGCAGTATTTT
NA,TRBJ2-7,TRBD2,TRBV6-1,CASSDIAGEYEQYF,TGTGCCAGCAGTGATATAGCGGGAGAATACGAGCAGTACTTC
NA,TRBJ2-7,NA,TRBV7-9,CASSLDPGYEQYF,TGTGCCAGCAGCTTGGATCCCGGCTACGAGCAGTACTTC
NA,TRBJ1-1,NA,TRBV5-1,CASSLDLSPKAFF,TGCGCCAGCAGCTTGGATTTGTCACCAAAAGCTTTCTTT
NA,TRBJ1-2,NA,TRBV28,CASSPRDPLPGYTF,TGTGCCAGCAGCCCAAGGGACCCTCTGCCGGGCTACACCTTC
NA,TRBJ2-7,TRBD2,TRBV4-3,CASSQVRSGSSYEQYF,TGCGCCAGCAGCCAAGTACGAAGCGGGAGCTCCTACGAGCAGTACTTC
NA,TRBJ1-2,TRBD1,TRBV7-2,CASSAKPGTGDYTF,TGTGCCAGCAGCGCAAAACCCGGGACAGGGGACTACACCTTC
NA,TRBJ2-7,TRBD2,TRBV30,CAWSVAGDAYEQYF,TGTGCCTGGAGTGTAGCGGGGGATGCCTACGAGCAGTACTTC
NA,TRBJ2-1,TRBD2,TRBV7-9,CASSRGRGMTSYNEQFF,TGTGCCAGCAGCCGCGGGAGGGGTATGACCTCCTACAATGAGCAGTTCTTC
NA,TRBJ2-3,TRBD1,TRBV10-2,CASSGVLWDRGGTDTQYF,TGCGCCAGCAGTGGGGTGTTGTGGGACAGGGGAGGTACAGATACGCAGTATTTT
NA,TRBJ2-5,TRBD2,TRBV5-8,CASRSGTSVLGGETQYF,TGTGCCAGCAGATCCGGGACTAGCGTATTAGGTGGGGAGACCCAGTACTTC
NA,TRBJ2-2,NA,TRBV27,CASSLVGNTGELFF,TGTGCCAGCAGTTTAGTAGGGAACACCGGGGAGCTGTTTTTT
NA,TRBJ2-1,TRBD2,TRBV5-5,CASSLVRGVSGRAYGNEQFF,TGTGCCAGCAGCTTGGTCCGGGGGGTGAGCGGGAGGGCCTATGGCAATGAGCAGTTCTTC
NA,TRBJ2-1,TRBD2,TRBV7-3,CASSLRGGLAGYEQFF,TGTGCCAGCAGCTTAAGGGGGGGACTAGCGGGATATGAGCAGTTCTTC
NA,TRBJ1-2,TRBD1,TRBV6-5,CASKGQNYGYTF,TGTGCCAGCAAGGGACAGAACTATGGCTACACCTTC